One and the same sample provided the 10 T cell receptor delta chains below, sequenced in a study of gamma delta lymphoproliferative disorders and STAT genes. The receptor sequences were amplified from genomic DNA of peripheral blood mononuclear cells. TCRdb processed the multiplex PCR reads again with the CATT caller. This sample yields about 3,100 delta-chain clones, of which roughly 1.2% are seen a single time; roughly 21% belongs to the top ten. The sample comprised blood. These receptors were obtained from a human donor in good health.

On this clone: For this DNA, TCRdb reports the protein of a much larger clone, which diverges at residue 13, most likely from a read error; the protein presented here is translated directly from the DNA. The V gene is TRDV2, the J gene TRDJ1; D is ambiguous. The CDR3 covers 17 residues. The germline gives CDR1 GEAIGNYY, CDR2 EKD. The CDR3 region is CACDTVGSTGATGKLIF. The CDR3 DNA sequence: TGTGCCTGTGACACCGTAGGGAGTACCGGGGCCACCGGTAAACTCATCTTT.

Turning to this clone: It differs at one base from a far larger clone, so likely a read error. The sample carries other DNA sequences with the same CDR3. Written as DNA, the CDR3 is TGTGCCTGTGACAACCTACTGGGGGAGTACACCGATAAGCTCATCTTT. Translation: CACDNLLGEYTDKLIF. The rearrangement uses TRDV2 and TRDJ1, with TRDD3 matching 9 bases. The germline V gene encodes CDR1 GEAIGNYY and CDR2 EKD. This CDR3 has 16 amino acids.

This clone was detected only a few times. The protein recorded in TCRdb matches a much larger clone and deviates from this DNA's translation at residue 5, suggesting a read error; the protein here is obtained by translating the DNA. The rearrangement links TRDV2 to TRDJ1; 11 bases line up with TRDD3. The V and J ends lost 3 bases and 3 bases, in that order; junction bases with no gene match: 23. The V gene's germline CDR1 is GEAIGNYY and CDR2 EKD. The CDR3 contains 21 residues. The DNA of the CDR3 is TGTGCCTGTGACCCCGTCTCGACGGACAGGGTTTACTGGGGGATATCCGATAAACTCATCTTT. This encodes CACDPVSTDRVYWGISDKLIF.

With respect to this clone: TCRdb pairs this DNA with a much larger clone's protein that differs at residue 13, likely a read error; the protein shown was translated from the DNA. The chain carries TRDV1 and TRDJ1; the D is unclear. Germline values: CDR1 TSWWSYY, CDR2 QGS. V lost 6 bases, J lost 3 bases, and 26 bases lay in between. The CDR3 is 18 amino acids. The CDR3 bases are TGTGCTCTTGGCGGGGTGTCCACCCACTTTCCCCTCGCCGATAAACTCATCTTT. Translation: CALGGVSTHFPLADKLIF.

A note on this clone: Only one base separates this from a far larger clonotype, so it likely reflects a read error. Other DNA sequences from this sample encode an identical CDR3 as well. This chain joins TRDV2 and TRDJ1, with D hard to call. Germline CDR1 and CDR2: GEAIGNYY and EKD. This CDR3 comprises 17 residues. V dropped 0 bases and J dropped 2 bases, with 18 bases sitting between them. The CDR3 spells CACDTVGSTGATDKLIF. CDR3 DNA sequence: TGTGCCTGTGACACCGTAGGGAGTACCGGGGCTACCGATAAACTCATCTTT.

By sample share, this clone is large. Other nucleotide sequences from this sample produce the same CDR3. The chain employs TRDV2 and TRDJ3; 11 bases line up with TRDD3. The CDR3 totals 18 residues. Trimming removed 1 base from V and 0 bases from J; junction bases left unmatched: 1. Germline V lookup: CDR1 GEAIGNYY, CDR2 EKD. In DNA, the CDR3 is TGTGCCTGTGACACTGGGGGATACGGCTCCTGGGACACCCGACAGATGTTTTTC. Translation: CACDTGGYGSWDTRQMFF.

This clone has only a few counts. The chain couples TRDV1 to TRDJ1, with 9 bases identical to TRDD3. Trimming removed 0 bases from V and 0 bases from J; junction bases left unmatched: 14. CDR1 is TSWWSYY, CDR2 QGS, per germline. The CDR3 covers 20 residues. The CDR3 sequence is CALGELVWGGYRGYTDKLIF. The DNA for the CDR3 is TGTGCTCTTGGGGAACTGGTCTGGGGGGGATACAGGGGATACACCGATAAACTCATCTTT.

The chain carries TRDV2 and TRDJ1; 9 bases align to TRDD3. Germline V gene sequence: CDR1 GEAIGNYY, CDR2 EKD. The J segment lost 2 bases and the V segment lost 3 bases, leaving 9 bases of the junction unmatched. The CDR3 consists of 16 residues. This CDR3 reads CACDPVLGEPTDKLIF. In nucleotides, the CDR3 is TGTGCCTGTGACCCTGTACTGGGGGAACCTACCGATAAACTCATCTTT.

This clone was seen a handful of times. TCRdb lists the protein of a much larger clone for this DNA, which differs at residue 5, so this is likely a read error; the protein given here is translated from the DNA itself. The genes are TRDV2 and TRDJ1, with TRDD3 as a possible D gene (5 bases). V gave up 3 bases and J gave up 8 bases, with 18 bases separating them. The CDR3 loop spans 14 amino acids. Germline-derived CDR1 and CDR2 are GEAIGNYY and EKD. CDR3 DNA sequence: TGTGCCTGTGACGCCGCAGGGATCCGGACAAAACTCATCTTT. This gives the protein CACDAAGIRTKLIF.

About this clone itself: Translating this DNA gives a protein that differs at residue 17 from the TCRdb one, which belongs to a much larger clone; a read error is likely, and the protein shown is this translation. The chain links TRDV2 to TRDJ3, with TRDD3 identical over 7 bases. Germline V gene data show CDR1 as GEAIGNYY and CDR2 as EKD. The CDR3 length is 20 residues. The CDR3 loop is CACDTAGGDTSSWDTRLMFF. The CDR3 region has the DNA TGTGCCTGTGACACCGCTGGGGGGGACACCAGCTCCTGGGACACCCGACTGATGTTTTTC.